These 21 T cell receptor beta chains came from one sample sequenced in a study of shared clonotypes between healthy human individuals. Using immunoSEQ multiplex PCR, the repertoire was profiled, and TCRdb retains in-frame clones only, with some absent. Among more than 1,200,000 clones listed, roughly 98.5% were seen once. The sample taken for sequencing was naive CD4+ T cells sorted from blood. Subset noted: CD45RA+ positively selected. These receptors were collected from a man younger than 40 in good health.

The chain joins TRBV6-5 to TRBJ2-7; D remains ambiguous. CDR1 MNHEY and CDR2 SVGAGI come from the germline V gene. Trimming cost V 6 bases and J 4 bases, with 7 bases left between them. The CDR3 covers 11 residues. The CDR3 spells CASRDGYEQYF. The CDR3 DNA follows: TGTGCCAGCAGGGACGGGTACGAGCAGTACTTC.

The rearrangement uses TRBV5-1 and TRBJ2-7, with 8 bases identical to TRBD2. Germline V CDR1 and CDR2: SGHRS, YFSETQ. J lost 5 bases, V lost 5 bases, and 12 bases had no gene match. This CDR3 contains 15 residues. The CDR3 is CASSKGSGSIDEQYF. The CDR3 DNA reads as TGCGCCAGCAGTAAAGGCAGCGGGAGCATCGACGAGCAGTACTTC.

The rearrangement joins TRBV6-1 to TRBJ1-2, with unresolved D. The V and J ends lost 6 bases and 8 bases respectively, with 13 bases between them. This CDR3 region has 12 residues. From germline, CDR1 is MNHNS and CDR2 SASEGT. The CDR3 DNA follows: TGTGCCAGCAGGGGATATAGTAAGGGCTACACCTTC. Protein: CASRGYSKGYTF.

The V gene is TRBV29-1, the J gene TRBJ2-7; a weak D match, TRBD1 (6 bases). Germline V CDR1 and CDR2: SQVTM, ANQGSEA. The V end lost 4 bases, the J end lost 3 bases, and 10 bases lay between the germline ends. The CDR3 spans 12 residues. The CDR3 sequence: CSVVDRIYEQYF. The CDR3 region has the DNA TGCAGCGTTGTGGACAGAATCTACGAGCAGTACTTC.

V is TRBV9 and J is TRBJ1-1; a possible D gene is TRBD1 (5 bases). V lost 4 bases, J lost 1 base, and 8 bases lay in between. The CDR3 loop spans 13 amino acids. From germline, CDR1 is SGDLS and CDR2 YYNGEE. CDR3 DNA: TGTGCCAGCAGCTTTGGACAGAACACTGAAGCTTTCTTT. Encoded protein: CASSFGQNTEAFF.

The rearrangement joins TRBV6-1 to TRBJ2-7; a possible D gene is TRBD1 (6 bases). This CDR3 is 15 amino acids long. Germline V gene lookup returns CDR1 MNHNS and CDR2 SASEGT. Trimming left V 5 bases short and J 4 bases short, with 18 bases between. CDR3 in DNA: TGTGCCAGCAGTACCTACGTCCAGGGGTGGTACGAGCAGTACTTC. It yields the protein CASSTYVQGWYEQYF.

This clone was found once. CDR3 nucleotides: TGCGCCAGCAGCCAAGAGATAGCGGCTCTGTTCGAGCAGTACTTC. Protein sequence: CASSQEIAALFEQYF. The chain has TRBV4-1 and TRBJ2-7; tentatively, D is TRBD2 (6 bases). Germline V gene data show CDR1 as MGHRA and CDR2 as YSYEKL. CDR3 length: 15 amino acids. Trimming took 0 bases from V and 6 from J, leaving 15 bases between them.

As concerns this clone: The same CDR3 is also encoded by other DNA sequences in this sample. This chain links TRBV19 with TRBJ1-5; 7 bases are a match to TRBD1. Germline V gives CDR1 LNHDA, CDR2 SQIVND (reference sequence). Trimming took 3 bases from V and 1 from J; bases not matched to a gene: 3. This CDR3 has 15 amino acids. This chain's CDR3 is CASSMTGLSNQPQHF. The CDR3 DNA is TGTGCCAGTAGTATGACAGGGTTAAGCAATCAGCCCCAGCATTTT.

This clone came up once. Here the CDR3 reads CASSLREGRNEQFF. The CDR3 DNA sequence: TGTGCCAGCAGCTTGCGGGAGGGTAGGAATGAGCAGTTCTTC. The chain links TRBV7-8 to TRBJ2-1; 9 bases agree with TRBD2. Germline V gives CDR1 SGHVS, CDR2 FQNEAQ. Trimming removed 3 bases from V and 7 bases from J; junction bases left unmatched: 4. The CDR3 extends over 14 amino acids. Variable domain in full (rest from reference TRBV7-8 and TRBJ2-1): GAGVSQSPRYKVAKRGQDVALRCDPISGHVSLFWYQQALGQGPEFLTYFQNEAQLDKSGLPSDRFFAERPEGSVSTLKIQRTQQEDSAVYLCASSLREGRNEQFFGPGTRLTVL.

CDR3 in amino acids: CASSLALRGGNEKLFF. As DNA, the CDR3 is TGTGCCAGCAGCTTAGCGCTTAGGGGCGGCAATGAAAAACTGTTTTTT. This chain connects TRBV7-8 to TRBJ1-4; tentatively, D is TRBD1 (5 bases). Germline values: CDR1 SGHVS, CDR2 FQNEAQ. The CDR3 is 16 amino acids. V was cut by 0 bases and J by 5 bases, with 13 bases left in between. The complete variable domain, with remaining parts taken from reference TRBV7-8 and TRBJ1-4, reads GAGVSQSPRYKVAKRGQDVALRCDPISGHVSLFWYQQALGQGPEFLTYFQNEAQLDKSGLPSDRFFAERPEGSVSTLKIQRTQQEDSAVYLCASSLALRGGNEKLFFGSGTQLSVL.

The V gene is TRBV4-1, the J gene TRBJ2-1, with D maybe TRBD2 (7 bases). CDR3 length: 16 amino acids. Germline CDR1 is MGHRA and CDR2 is YSYEKL. V gave up 1 base and J gave up 2 bases, with 12 bases separating them. The CDR3 here is CASSQGRGGPYNEQFF. The CDR3 DNA reads TGCGCCAGCAGCCAAGGGAGGGGGGGGCCCTACAATGAGCAGTTCTTC.

The J gene is TRBJ2-7, the V gene TRBV27, with TRBD2 matching over 7 bases. J lost 2 bases, V lost 5 bases, and 9 bases had no gene match. Per the germline V gene, CDR1 is MNHEY and CDR2 is SMNVEV (reference sequence). The length of the CDR3 is 15 residues. CDR3 in amino acids: CASSLSGSGAYEQYF. In DNA form, the CDR3 reads TGTGCCAGCAGTCTTAGCGGGTCCGGCGCCTACGAGCAGTACTTC.

The chain couples TRBV10-3 to TRBJ2-1; D possibly corresponds to TRBD2 (7 bases). The CDR3 spans 14 residues. V lost 3 bases and J lost 8, with 14 bases in between. CDR1 and CDR2 (germline): ENHRY, SYGVKD. DNA of the CDR3: TGTGCCATCAGTGATTCGAGGGGGGGCCATGAGCAGTTCTTC. It yields the protein CAISDSRGGHEQFF.

The rearrangement joins TRBV7-9 to TRBJ2-2; no clear D gene. Between the trimmed V and J ends, which lost 1 base and 6 bases, there was a span of 18 bases. Germline values: CDR1 SEHNR, CDR2 FQNEAQ (reference sequence). This CDR3 contains 17 residues. The CDR3 protein is CASSLGQNAIISGELFF. CDR3 DNA: TGTGCCAGCAGCTTAGGGCAGAACGCTATAATCTCCGGGGAGCTGTTTTTT.

The gene calls are TRBV18 and TRBJ2-2; D gene ambiguous. Germline loops: CDR1 KGHSH, CDR2 LQKENI. Trimming left V 3 bases short and J 9 bases short, with 11 bases between. The CDR3 covers 13 residues. This CDR3 is CASSPDQNRELFF. The CDR3 DNA reads TGTGCCAGCTCACCTGACCAGAACCGGGAGCTGTTTTTT.

This chain uses TRBV6-5 with TRBJ1-2; D may be TRBD1 (6 bases). The CDR3 has 13 residues. V lost 6 bases and J lost 13, with 21 bases in between. Germline CDR1 reads MNHEY; CDR2 reads SVGAGI. CDR3 residues: CASSPGGRGVSTF. In DNA, the CDR3 is TGTGCCAGCAGCCCCGGGGGGCGGGGGGTATCCACCTTC.

V usage is TRBV5-4 and J usage is TRBJ2-5; TRBD1 matches at 10 bases. V shed 3 bases, J shed 6 bases, and the junction held 8 bases outside the gene matches. The germline gives CDR1 SGHNT, CDR2 YYREEE (reference sequence). The CDR3 has 15 amino acids. The CDR3 is CASSSLRDRGQTQYF. DNA for the CDR3: TGTGCCAGCAGCTCCCTTAGGGACAGGGGTCAGACCCAGTACTTC.

The chain links TRBV28 to TRBJ1-4; a possible D gene is TRBD1 (5 bases). The CDR3 has 14 residues. CDR1 is MDHEN, CDR2 SYDVKM, per germline. Trimming cost V 7 bases and J 6 bases, with 15 bases left between them. The CDR3 reads CASTRWGGDEKLFF. In DNA form, the CDR3 reads TGTGCCAGCACCAGATGGGGGGGTGATGAAAAACTGTTTTTT.

J is TRBJ2-3 and V is TRBV11-2; 7 nucleotides line up with TRBD2. V dropped 7 bases and J dropped 3; count of bases not matched to a gene: 10. Per the germline V gene, CDR1 is SGHAT and CDR2 is FQNNGV. The CDR3 runs to 15 residues. DNA of the CDR3: TGTGCCAGCATTCGGGCGGGAGCGGTGACAGATACGCAGTATTTT. As protein: CASIRAGAVTDTQYF.

The gene calls are TRBV28 and TRBJ2-3, with a tentative D call TRBD1 (5 bases). V shed 6 bases and J shed 6 bases, with 13 bases lying between them. The CDR3 is 13 residues long. CDR1 MDHEN and CDR2 SYDVKM come from the germline V gene. The CDR3: CASSSAQVDTQYF. In DNA form, the CDR3 reads TGTGCCAGCAGCTCCGCACAGGTGGATACGCAGTATTTT.

This chain joins TRBV15 and TRBJ2-3, with 8 nucleotides matching TRBD2. The CDR3 loop spans 16 amino acids. The V gene end was trimmed by 6 bases and the J gene end by 2 bases; junction bases not matched to a gene: 10. Germline-derived CDR1 and CDR2 are LNHNV and YYDKDF (reference sequence). CDR3 nucleotide sequence: TGTGCCACCAGTACTAGCGGAAAGCCTTTCACAGATACGCAGTATTTT. Its protein product is CATSTSGKPFTDTQYF.